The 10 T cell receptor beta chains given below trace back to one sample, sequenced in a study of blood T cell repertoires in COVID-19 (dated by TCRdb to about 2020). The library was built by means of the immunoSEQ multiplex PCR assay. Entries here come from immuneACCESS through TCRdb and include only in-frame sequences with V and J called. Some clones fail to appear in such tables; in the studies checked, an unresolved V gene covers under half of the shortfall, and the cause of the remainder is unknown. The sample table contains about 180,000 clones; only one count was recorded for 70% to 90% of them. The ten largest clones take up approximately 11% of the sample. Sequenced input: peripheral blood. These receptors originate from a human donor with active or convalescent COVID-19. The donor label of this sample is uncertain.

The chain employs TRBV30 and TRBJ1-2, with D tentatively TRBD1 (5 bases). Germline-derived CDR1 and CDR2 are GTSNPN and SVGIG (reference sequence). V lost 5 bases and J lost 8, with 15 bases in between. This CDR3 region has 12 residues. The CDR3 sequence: CAWAGGGWGYTF. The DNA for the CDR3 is TGTGCCTGGGCCGGGGGGGGTTGGGGCTACACCTTC.

CDR3 sequence: CASSPEGGGVTKNIQYF. The CDR3, as DNA: TGTGCCAGCAGCCCAGAAGGCGGAGGGGTTACCAAAAACATTCAGTACTTC. J is TRBJ2-4 and V is TRBV13; TRBD2 might be the D (6 bases). This CDR3 is built from 17 residues. Germline values: CDR1 PRHDT, CDR2 FYEKMQ (reference sequence). The V and J ends lost 5 bases and 2 bases respectively, with 19 bases between them.

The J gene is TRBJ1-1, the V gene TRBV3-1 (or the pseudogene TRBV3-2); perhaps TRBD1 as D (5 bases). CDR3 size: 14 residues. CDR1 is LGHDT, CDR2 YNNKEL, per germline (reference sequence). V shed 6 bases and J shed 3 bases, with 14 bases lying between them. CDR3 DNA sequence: TGTGCCAGCAGAAACCACGCGGGGGACACTGAAGCTTTCTTT. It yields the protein CASRNHAGDTEAFF.

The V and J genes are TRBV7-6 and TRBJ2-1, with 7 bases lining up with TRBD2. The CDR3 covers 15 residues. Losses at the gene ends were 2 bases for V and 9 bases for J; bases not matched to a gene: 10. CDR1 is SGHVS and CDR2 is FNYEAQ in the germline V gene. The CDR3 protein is CASSLTAAGVSEQFF. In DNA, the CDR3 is TGTGCCAGCAGCTTAACAGCCGCGGGAGTTAGTGAGCAGTTCTTC.

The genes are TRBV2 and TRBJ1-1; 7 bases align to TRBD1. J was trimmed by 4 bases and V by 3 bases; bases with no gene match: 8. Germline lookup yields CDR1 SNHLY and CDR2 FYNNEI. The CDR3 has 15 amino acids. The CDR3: CASSEQGQIGTEAFF. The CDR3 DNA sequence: TGTGCCAGCAGTGAGCAGGGACAGATAGGCACTGAAGCTTTCTTT.

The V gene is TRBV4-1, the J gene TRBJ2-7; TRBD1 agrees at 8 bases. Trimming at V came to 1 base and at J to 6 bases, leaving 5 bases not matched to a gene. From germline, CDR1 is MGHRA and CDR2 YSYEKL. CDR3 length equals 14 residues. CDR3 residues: CASSQGQGIGEQYF. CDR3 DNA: TGCGCCAGCAGCCAAGGACAGGGGATTGGCGAGCAGTACTTC.

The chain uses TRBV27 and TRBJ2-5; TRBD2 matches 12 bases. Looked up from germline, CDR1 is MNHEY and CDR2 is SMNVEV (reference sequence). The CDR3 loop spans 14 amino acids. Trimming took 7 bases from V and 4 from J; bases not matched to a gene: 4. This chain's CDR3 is CASKLLAGGETQYF. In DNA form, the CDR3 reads TGTGCCAGCAAACTACTAGCGGGAGGAGAGACCCAGTACTTC.

CDR3: CASSFGLAGYEQYF. CDR3 nucleotide sequence: TGTGCCAGCAGCTTTGGACTAGCGGGCTACGAGCAGTACTTC. The chain carries TRBV11-2 and TRBJ2-7; 11 positions match TRBD2. The CDR3 is 14 amino acids. The V segment lost 3 bases and the J segment 3 bases; nucleotides outside the gene matches: 1. CDR1 is SGHAT, CDR2 FQNNGV, per germline.

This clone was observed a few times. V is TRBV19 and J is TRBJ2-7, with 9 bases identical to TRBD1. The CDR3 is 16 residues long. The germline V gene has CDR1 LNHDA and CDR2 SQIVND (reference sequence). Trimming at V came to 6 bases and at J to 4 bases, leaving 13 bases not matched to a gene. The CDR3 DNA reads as TGTGCCAGTAGCAAAATGACAGGGGGAATCGATTACGAGCAGTACTTC. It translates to CASSKMTGGIDYEQYF.

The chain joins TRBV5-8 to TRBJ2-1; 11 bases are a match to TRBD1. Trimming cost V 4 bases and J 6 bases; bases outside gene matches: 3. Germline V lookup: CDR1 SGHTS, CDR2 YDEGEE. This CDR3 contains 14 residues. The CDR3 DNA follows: TGTGCCAGCAGCCGCGGGACAGGGGGCAATGAGCAGTTCTTC. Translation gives CASSRGTGGNEQFF.